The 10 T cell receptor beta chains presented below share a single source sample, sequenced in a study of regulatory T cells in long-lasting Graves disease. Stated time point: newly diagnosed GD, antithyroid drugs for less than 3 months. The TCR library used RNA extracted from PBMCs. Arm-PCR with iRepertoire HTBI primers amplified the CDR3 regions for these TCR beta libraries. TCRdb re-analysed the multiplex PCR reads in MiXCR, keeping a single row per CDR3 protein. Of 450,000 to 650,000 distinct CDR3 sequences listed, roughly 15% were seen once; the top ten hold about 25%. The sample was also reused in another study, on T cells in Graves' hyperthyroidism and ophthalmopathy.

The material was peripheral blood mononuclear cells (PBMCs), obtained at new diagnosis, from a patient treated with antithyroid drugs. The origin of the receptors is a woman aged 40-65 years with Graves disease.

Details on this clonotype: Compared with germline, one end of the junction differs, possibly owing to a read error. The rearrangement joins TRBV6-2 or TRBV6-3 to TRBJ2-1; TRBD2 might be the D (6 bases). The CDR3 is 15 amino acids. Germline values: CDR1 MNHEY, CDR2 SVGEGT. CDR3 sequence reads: CASSEEGRGYNEQLF. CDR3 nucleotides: TGTGCCAGCAGTGAAGAAGGGCGGGGCTACAATGAGCAGCTCTTC.

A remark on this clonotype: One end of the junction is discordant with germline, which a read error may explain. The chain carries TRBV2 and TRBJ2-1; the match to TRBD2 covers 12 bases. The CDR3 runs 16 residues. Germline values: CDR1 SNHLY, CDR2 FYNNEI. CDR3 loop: CASGDLAGGRYNEQFF. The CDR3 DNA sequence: TGTGCCAGCGGTGACCTAGCGGGGGGGCGCTACAATGAGCAGTTCTTC.

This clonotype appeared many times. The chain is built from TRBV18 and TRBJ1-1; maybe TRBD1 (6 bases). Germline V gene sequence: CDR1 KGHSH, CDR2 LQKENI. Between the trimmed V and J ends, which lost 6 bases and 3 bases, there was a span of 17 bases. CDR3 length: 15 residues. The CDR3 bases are TGTGCCAGCTCGCAACAGGGCGTTGGGGACACTGAAGCTTTCTTT. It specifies CASSQQGVGDTEAFF.

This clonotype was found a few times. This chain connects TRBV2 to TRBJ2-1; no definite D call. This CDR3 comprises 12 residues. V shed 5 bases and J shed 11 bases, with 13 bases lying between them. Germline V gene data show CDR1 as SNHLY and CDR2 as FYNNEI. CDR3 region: CASSSDARQQFF. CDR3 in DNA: TGTGCCAGCAGTTCAGACGCACGTCAGCAGTTCTTC.

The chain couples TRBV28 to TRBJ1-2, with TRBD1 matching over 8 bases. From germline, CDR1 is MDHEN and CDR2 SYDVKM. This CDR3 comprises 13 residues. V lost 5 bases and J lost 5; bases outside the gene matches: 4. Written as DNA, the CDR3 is TGTGCCAGCAGTCCAGGGGGCGCATATGGCTACACCTTC. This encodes CASSPGGAYGYTF.

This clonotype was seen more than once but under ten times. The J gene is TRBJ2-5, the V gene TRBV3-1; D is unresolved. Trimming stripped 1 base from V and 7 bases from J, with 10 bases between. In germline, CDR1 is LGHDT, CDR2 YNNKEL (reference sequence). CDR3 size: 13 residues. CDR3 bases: TGTGCCAGCAGCCAAGGGACCGCCGGGACCCAGTACTTC. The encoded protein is CASSQGTAGTQYF.

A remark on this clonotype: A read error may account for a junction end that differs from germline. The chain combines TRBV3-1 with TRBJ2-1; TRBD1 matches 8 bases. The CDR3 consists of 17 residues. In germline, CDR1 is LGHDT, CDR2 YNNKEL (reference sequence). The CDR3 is CASSSEHDRGPYSEQFF. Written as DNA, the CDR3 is TGTGCCAGCAGCTCGGAACACGACAGGGGCCCCTACAGTGAGCAGTTCTTC.

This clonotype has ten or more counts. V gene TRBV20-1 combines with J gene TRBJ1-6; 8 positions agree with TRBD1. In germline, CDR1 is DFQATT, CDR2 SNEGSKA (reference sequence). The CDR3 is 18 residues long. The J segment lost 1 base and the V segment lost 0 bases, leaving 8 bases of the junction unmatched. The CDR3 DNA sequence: TGCAGTGCTAGAGATAAGGACAGGGTCGGGTCCTATAATTCACCCCTCCACTTT. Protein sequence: CSARDKDRVGSYNSPLHF.

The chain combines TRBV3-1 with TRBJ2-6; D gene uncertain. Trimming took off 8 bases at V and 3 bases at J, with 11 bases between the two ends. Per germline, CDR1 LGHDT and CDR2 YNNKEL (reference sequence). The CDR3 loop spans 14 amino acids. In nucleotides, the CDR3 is TGTGCCAGCGGCCCGATTATTGGGGCCAACGTCCTGACTTTC. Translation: CASGPIIGANVLTF.

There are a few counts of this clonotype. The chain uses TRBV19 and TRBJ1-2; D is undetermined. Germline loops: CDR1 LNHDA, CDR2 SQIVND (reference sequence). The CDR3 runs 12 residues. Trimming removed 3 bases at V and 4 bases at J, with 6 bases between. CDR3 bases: TGTGCCAGTAGTATGGACCGCTATGGCTACACCTTC. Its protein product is CASSMDRYGYTF.